The TCR beta chain under discussion was sequenced for a study of blood T cells in healthy people across ages. The germline V and J ends were trimmed by 0 bases and 4 bases, with 6 bases remaining between them. CDR3 length: 13 amino acids. Germline-derived CDR1 and CDR2 are DFQATT and SNEGSKA (reference sequence). The authors ran a second PCR of about 6 to 12 cycles using a sample-barcoded 5' primer and a J-beta primer mix. TCRdb redid the calling of the 5' RACE reads with MiXCR, one entry per CDR3 protein. The data hold roughly 1,100,000 distinct CDR3 sequences, with almost 25% observed a single time. Findings and caveats of the study: Donors of long life had a larger count of naive CD4+ cells and greater diversity than aged donors.

In regard to this clonotype: What it recognizes is unknown.

This sample was shared with a second study, whose subject was T cells of mothers and their children.

This clonotype was obtained from a girl between 2 and 10 years old in good health. The chain employs TRBV20-1 and TRBJ1-4; D is undetermined. The sample was blood. CDR3: CSAREWVNEKLFF. The CDR3 DNA reads as TGCAGTGCTAGAGAATGGGTTAATGAAAAACTGTTTTTT.